A single sample gave rise to the 8 T cell receptor beta chains below, sequenced in a study of shared clonotypes between healthy human individuals. TCRdb's table, derived via immunoSEQ multiplex PCR, lists solely in-frame clones and lacks some. In the table there are 2.5 million or so clones, roughly nine tenths of which are singletons. Sample: naive CD4+ T cells sorted from blood. Subset indicated: CD45RA+ positively selected. These receptors were taken from a young man in good health.

On this clone itself: In the same sample, other DNA sequences code for this CDR3. The chain combines TRBV6-1 with TRBJ2-5, with 7 bases lining up with TRBD2. The CDR3 sequence is 11 residues long. V was pared by 8 bases and J by 5 bases, with 2 bases of the junction left unmatched. Per germline, CDR1 MNHNS and CDR2 SASEGT. CDR3 protein: CASGRGETQYF. CDR3 coding DNA: TGTGCCAGCGGGCGGGGGGAGACCCAGTACTTC.

The chain joins TRBV6-5 to TRBJ1-3; D unclear. CDR3 size: 15 residues. The V end was cut by 6 bases, the J end by 2 bases, with 14 bases between. Germline V gene lookup returns CDR1 MNHEY and CDR2 SVGAGI. The chain's CDR3 is CASSYLPRAGNTIYF. DNA for the CDR3: TGTGCCAGCAGCTACCTCCCCCGGGCTGGAAACACCATATATTTT.

The CDR3 nucleotides are TGCGCCAGCAGCCAACCCGAAAGGGTAAACTATGGCTACACCTTC. Its protein is CASSQPERVNYGYTF. The rearrangement joins TRBV4-1 to TRBJ1-2; D is unclear. CDR3 size: 15 residues. Trimming removed 2 bases at V and 2 bases at J, with 12 bases between. Germline assignment: CDR1 MGHRA and CDR2 YSYEKL.

The chain uses TRBV5-5 and TRBJ2-3; D unresolved. From germline, CDR1 is SGHKS and CDR2 YYEKEE (reference sequence). The V end was cut by 2 bases, the J end by 4 bases, with 5 bases between. There are 12 residues in the CDR3. The CDR3 reads CASSFSPDTQYF. DNA of the CDR3: TGTGCCAGCAGCTTTTCGCCAGATACGCAGTATTTT.

The chain recombines TRBV29-1 with TRBJ1-2; tentatively, D is TRBD1 (5 bases). The CDR3 consists of 16 residues. The V gene's germline CDR1 is SQVTM and CDR2 ANQGSEA. V was shortened by 0 bases and J by 0 bases, with 14 bases between the two germline ends. The CDR3 DNA sequence: TGCAGCGTTGAAGATAAGGACACCGTACCTAACTATGGCTACACCTTC. This sequence encodes CSVEDKDTVPNYGYTF.

This chain joins TRBV6-1 and TRBJ2-3; D unclear. The length of the CDR3 is 15 residues. CDR1 is MNHNS, CDR2 SASEGT, per germline. The ends were cut back, 1 base at V and 1 base at J, with 9 bases in the middle. This CDR3 is CASSEDSVGTDTQYF. CDR3 bases: TGTGCCAGCAGTGAAGACAGCGTCGGCACAGATACGCAGTATTTT.

CDR3 nucleotide sequence: TGTGCCTGGAAGAGGGGGGTGGCAACTAATGAAAAACTGTTTTTT. This sequence encodes CAWKRGVATNEKLFF. The chain recombines TRBV30 with TRBJ1-4; tentative D call: TRBD1 (6 bases). The germline V gene encodes CDR1 GTSNPN and CDR2 SVGIG (reference sequence). CDR3 length: 15 residues. The ends were cut back, 4 bases at V and 0 bases at J, with 12 bases in the middle.

This clone was observed a single time. The chain carries TRBV9 and TRBJ1-2, with a tentative D call TRBD1 (5 bases). Trimming stripped 0 bases from V and 0 bases from J, with 9 bases between. The CDR3 runs 15 residues. In germline, CDR1 is SGDLS, CDR2 YYNGEE. In DNA, the CDR3 is TGTGCCAGCAGCGTAGACCCGGGGGCTAACTATGGCTACACCTTC. Its translation is CASSVDPGANYGYTF.